This TCR beta chain was retrieved from a study of shared clonotypes between healthy human individuals. The wider study: The cohort had a couple of women and a few men, ages 18 to 49.

Approximately 30,000 T cell genomes (about 300 ng DNA) went into each PBMC replicate. TCRdb's copy holds only in-frame clones and misses some; the assay was immunoSEQ multiplex PCR. The profile covers fewer than 550,000 clones, with around 79% appearing a single time and roughly an eighth taken by the ten largest. V was shortened by 4 bases and J by 4 bases, with 11 bases between the two germline ends. Germline loops: CDR1 SGHNT, CDR2 YYREEE (reference sequence). The CDR3 contains 13 residues. Genomic DNA, for the unsorted samples, came from tens of millions of PBMCs. The specimen was PBMCs. The TCR comes from a woman between 40 and 55 years old in good health. Some clones in this sample may be carry-over from other donors' samples. V is TRBV5-4 and J is TRBJ2-5; D ambiguous. The CDR3 protein is CASSIQPRETQYF. For the CDR3, the DNA is TGTGCCAGCAGCATACAGCCCAGAGAGACCCAGTACTTC.